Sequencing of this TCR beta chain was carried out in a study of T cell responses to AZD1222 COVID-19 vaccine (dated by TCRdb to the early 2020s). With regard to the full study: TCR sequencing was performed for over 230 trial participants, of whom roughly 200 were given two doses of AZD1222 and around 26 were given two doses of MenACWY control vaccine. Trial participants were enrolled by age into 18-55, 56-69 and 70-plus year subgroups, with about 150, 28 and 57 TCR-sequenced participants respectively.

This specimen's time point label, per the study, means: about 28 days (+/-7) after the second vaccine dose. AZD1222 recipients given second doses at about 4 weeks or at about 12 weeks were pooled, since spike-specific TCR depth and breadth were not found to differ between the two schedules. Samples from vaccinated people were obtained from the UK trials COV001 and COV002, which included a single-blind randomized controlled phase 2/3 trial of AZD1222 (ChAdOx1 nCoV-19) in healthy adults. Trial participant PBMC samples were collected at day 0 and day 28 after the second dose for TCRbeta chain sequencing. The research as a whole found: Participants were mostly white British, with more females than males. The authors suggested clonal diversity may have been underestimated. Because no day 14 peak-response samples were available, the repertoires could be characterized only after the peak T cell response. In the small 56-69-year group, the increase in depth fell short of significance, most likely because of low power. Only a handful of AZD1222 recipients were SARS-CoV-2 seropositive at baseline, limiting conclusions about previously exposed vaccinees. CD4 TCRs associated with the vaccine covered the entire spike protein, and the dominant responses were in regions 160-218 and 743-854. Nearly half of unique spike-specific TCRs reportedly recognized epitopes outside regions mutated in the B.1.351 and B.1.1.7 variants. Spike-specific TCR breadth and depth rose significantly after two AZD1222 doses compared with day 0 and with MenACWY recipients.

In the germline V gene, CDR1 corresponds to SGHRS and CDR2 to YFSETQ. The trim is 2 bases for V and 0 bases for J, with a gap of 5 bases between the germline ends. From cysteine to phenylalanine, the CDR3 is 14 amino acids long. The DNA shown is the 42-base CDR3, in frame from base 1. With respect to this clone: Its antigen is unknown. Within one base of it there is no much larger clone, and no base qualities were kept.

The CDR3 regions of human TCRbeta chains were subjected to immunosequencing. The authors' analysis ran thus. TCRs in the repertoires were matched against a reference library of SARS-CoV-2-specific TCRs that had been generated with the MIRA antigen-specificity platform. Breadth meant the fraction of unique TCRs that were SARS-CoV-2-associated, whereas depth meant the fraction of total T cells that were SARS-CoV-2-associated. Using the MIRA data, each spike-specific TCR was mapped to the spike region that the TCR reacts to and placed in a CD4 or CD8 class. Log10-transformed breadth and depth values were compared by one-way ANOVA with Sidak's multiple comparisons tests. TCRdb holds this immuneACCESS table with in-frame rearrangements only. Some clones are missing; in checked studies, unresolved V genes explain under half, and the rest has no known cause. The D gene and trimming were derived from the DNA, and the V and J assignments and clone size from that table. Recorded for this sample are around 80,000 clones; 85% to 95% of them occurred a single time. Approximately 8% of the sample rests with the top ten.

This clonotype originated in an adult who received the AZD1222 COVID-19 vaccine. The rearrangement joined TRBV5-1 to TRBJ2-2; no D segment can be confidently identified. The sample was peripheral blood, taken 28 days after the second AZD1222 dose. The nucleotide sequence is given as TGCGCCAGCAGCTTTGTCGCGAACACCGGGGAGCTGTTTTTT. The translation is CASSFVANTGELFF. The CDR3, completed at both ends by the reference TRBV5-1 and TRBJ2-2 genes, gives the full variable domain KAGVTQTPRYLIKTRGQQVTLSCSPISGHRSVSWYQQTPGQGLQFLFEYFSETQRNKGNFPGRFSGRQFSNSRSEMNVSTLELGDSALYLCASSFVANTGELFFGEGSRLTVL.